The source of this T cell receptor beta chain is a study of cytomegalovirus exposure and HLA in healthy donors. Both 60 Vbeta primers and 13 Jbeta primers went into the PCR. This table comes from immunoSEQ multiplex PCR, and its TCRdb copy is limited to in-frame clones, with some not included. The sample shows under 200,000 clones, 80% of them seen only once. This CDR3 region has 15 residues. V lost 6 bases, J lost 7 bases, and 8 bases stayed unmatched. Germline lookup yields CDR1 SNHLY and CDR2 FYNNEI. Sequenced material: PBMCs. The chain is built from TRBV2 and TRBJ1-6; 8 bases match TRBD1. This receptor was taken from a man aged 18 to 30 in good health and CMV-seropositive. The CDR3 sequence: CASRGQAGTNSPLHF. The CDR3 DNA sequence: TGTGCCAGCAGGGGACAGGCTGGAACAAATTCACCCCTCCACTTT.